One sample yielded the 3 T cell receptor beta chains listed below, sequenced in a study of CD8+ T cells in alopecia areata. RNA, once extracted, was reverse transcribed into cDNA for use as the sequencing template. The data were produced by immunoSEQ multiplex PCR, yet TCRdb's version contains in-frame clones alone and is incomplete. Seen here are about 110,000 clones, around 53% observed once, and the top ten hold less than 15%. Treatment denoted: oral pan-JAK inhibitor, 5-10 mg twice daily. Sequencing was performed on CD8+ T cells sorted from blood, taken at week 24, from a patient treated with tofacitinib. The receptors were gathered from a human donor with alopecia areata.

The CDR3 nucleotides are TGTGCCAGCAGCCAATCCCCGGGACTAGCGGGGGCTTGGGGCGGGGAGCTGTTTTTT. This encodes CASSQSPGLAGAWGGELFF. The chain uses TRBV4-2 and TRBJ2-2; 14 bases agree with TRBD2. Trimming at V came to 2 bases and at J to 7 bases, leaving 12 bases not matched to a gene. The CDR3 consists of 19 residues. The germline V gene has CDR1 LGHNA and CDR2 YNFKEQ.

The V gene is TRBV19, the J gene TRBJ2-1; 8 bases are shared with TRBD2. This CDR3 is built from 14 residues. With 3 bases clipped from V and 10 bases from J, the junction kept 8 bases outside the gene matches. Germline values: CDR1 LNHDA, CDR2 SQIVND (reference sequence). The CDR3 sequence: CASSIAGGMREQFF. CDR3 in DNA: TGTGCCAGTAGTATTGCGGGGGGCATGAGGGAGCAGTTCTTC.

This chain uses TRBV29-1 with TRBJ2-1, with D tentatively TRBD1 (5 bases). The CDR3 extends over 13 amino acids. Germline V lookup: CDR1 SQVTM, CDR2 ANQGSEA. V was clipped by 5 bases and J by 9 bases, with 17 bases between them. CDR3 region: CSVHSRRAGEQFF. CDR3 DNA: TGCAGCGTTCACTCCCGCAGGGCTGGTGAGCAGTTCTTC.